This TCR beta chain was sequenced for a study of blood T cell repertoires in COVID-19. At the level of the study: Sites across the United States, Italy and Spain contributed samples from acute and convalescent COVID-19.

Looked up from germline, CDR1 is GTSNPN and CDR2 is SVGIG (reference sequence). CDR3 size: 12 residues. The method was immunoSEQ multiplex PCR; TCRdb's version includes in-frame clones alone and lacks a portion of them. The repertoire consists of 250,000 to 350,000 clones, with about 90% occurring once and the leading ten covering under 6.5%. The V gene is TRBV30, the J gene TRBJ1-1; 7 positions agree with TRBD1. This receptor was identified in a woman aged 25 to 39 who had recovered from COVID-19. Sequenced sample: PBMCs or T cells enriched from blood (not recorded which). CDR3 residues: CARTGPNTEAFF. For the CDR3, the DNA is TGTGCTCGGACAGGCCCGAACACTGAAGCTTTCTTT.